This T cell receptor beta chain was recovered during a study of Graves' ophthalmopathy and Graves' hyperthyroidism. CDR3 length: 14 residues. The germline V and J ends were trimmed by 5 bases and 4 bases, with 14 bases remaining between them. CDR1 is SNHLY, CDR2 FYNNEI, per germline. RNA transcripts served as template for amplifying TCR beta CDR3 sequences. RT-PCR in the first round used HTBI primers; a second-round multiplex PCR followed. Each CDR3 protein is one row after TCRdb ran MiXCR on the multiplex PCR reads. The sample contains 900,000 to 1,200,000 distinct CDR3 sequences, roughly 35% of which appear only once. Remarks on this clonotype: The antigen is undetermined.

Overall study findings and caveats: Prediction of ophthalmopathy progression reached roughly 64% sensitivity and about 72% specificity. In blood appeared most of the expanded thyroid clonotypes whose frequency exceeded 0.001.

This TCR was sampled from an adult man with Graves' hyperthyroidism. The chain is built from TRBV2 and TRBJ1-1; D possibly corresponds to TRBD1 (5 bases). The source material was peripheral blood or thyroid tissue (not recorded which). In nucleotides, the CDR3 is TGTGCCAGCAGTCTGGGACCGTCGACCACTGAAGCTTTCTTT. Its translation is CASSLGPSTTEAFF.